This passage covers 23 T cell receptor beta chains from one sample sequenced in a study of radiotherapy plus CTLA-4 blockade in lung cancer (dated by TCRdb to the late 2010s). To prepare the library, the immunoSEQ multiplex PCR assay was applied. The immuneACCESS repertoire file appears here via TCRdb, limited to in-frame rearrangements. These files lack a portion of the clones; in checked studies, under half of the deficit traces to unresolved V genes, and the cause of the others is not known. This sample gives roughly 50,000 clones in total; 76% of them show up just once. Jointly, the top ten make up over 8.5% of the sample. This material consisted of peripheral blood, taken from a patient treated with radiotherapy plus ipilimumab. These receptor sequences come from a human donor with non-small cell lung cancer who had stable disease on radiotherapy plus ipilimumab.

V gene TRBV5-4 combines with J gene TRBJ1-2, with 10 bases matching TRBD1. The V gene end was trimmed by 4 bases and the J gene end by 4 bases; junction bases not matched to a gene: 10. CDR3 size: 16 residues. Germline-derived CDR1 and CDR2 are SGHNT and YYREEE (reference sequence). The CDR3 protein is CASSTPGQGIIYGYTF. The CDR3 DNA reads TGTGCCAGCAGCACACCGGGACAGGGGATTATCTATGGCTACACCTTC.

This chain connects TRBV25-1 to TRBJ1-4; a possible D gene is TRBD1 (5 bases). Trimming stripped 0 bases from V and 6 bases from J, with 11 bases between. The CDR3 covers 15 residues. CDR1 and CDR2 (germline): MGHDK, SYGVNS. CDR3 bases: TGTGCCAGCAGTGAATATAGAGGGGCATATGAAAAACTGTTTTTT. As protein: CASSEYRGAYEKLFF.

The chain links TRBV2 to TRBJ2-7, with a tentative D call TRBD1 (5 bases). CDR1 and CDR2 (germline): SNHLY, FYNNEI. The CDR3 runs 14 residues. The V end was cut by 7 bases, the J end by 5 bases, with 18 bases between. CDR3 bases: TGTGCCAGCATCTCCCAGGGCAGGAGAAACGAGCAGTACTTC. Amino acids: CASISQGRRNEQYF.

A word on this clone: This sample includes further DNA sequences coding for the same CDR3. The chain combines TRBV27 with TRBJ1-1; D unclear. This CDR3 comprises 14 residues. In germline, CDR1 is MNHEY, CDR2 SMNVEV (reference sequence). The V end was cut by 2 bases, the J end by 1 base, with 8 bases between. The CDR3 sequence is CASSLVGGNTEAFF. The CDR3 DNA is TGTGCCAGCAGTTTAGTAGGCGGGAACACTGAAGCTTTCTTT.

V usage is TRBV6-1 and J usage is TRBJ1-2; no firm D call. Per the germline V gene, CDR1 is MNHNS and CDR2 is SASEGT. This CDR3 is 14 amino acids long. Trimming stripped 5 bases from V and 4 bases from J, with 14 bases between. The CDR3 region is CASSLVGGRYGYTF. For the CDR3, the DNA is TGTGCCAGCAGTTTAGTAGGCGGGCGCTATGGCTACACCTTC.

The chain carries TRBV7-9 and TRBJ1-1; TRBD1 might be the D (6 bases). V dropped 3 bases and J dropped 1 base, with 15 bases sitting between them. Germline CDR1 SEHNR, CDR2 FQNEAQ (reference sequence). The CDR3 sequence is 16 residues long. CDR3 loop: CASSFLEGGGNTEAFF. The CDR3 bases are TGTGCCAGCAGCTTCCTGGAGGGGGGAGGGAACACTGAAGCTTTCTTT.

The genes are TRBV10-3 and TRBJ1-2; the D is unclear. Germline V gene data show CDR1 as ENHRY and CDR2 as SYGVKD. Trimming took 5 bases from V and 3 from J, leaving 7 bases between them. The CDR3 totals 12 residues. CDR3 amino acids: CAISSTDYGYTF. CDR3 coding DNA: TGTGCCATCAGTTCGACTGACTATGGCTACACCTTC.

The J gene is TRBJ1-3, the V gene TRBV5-4, with D possibly TRBD1 on 5 matching bases. Trimming shortened V by 4 bases and J by 0 bases, and 11 bases separated the two germline ends. Germline CDR1 is SGHNT and CDR2 is YYREEE (reference sequence). This CDR3 spans 15 amino acids. The CDR3 reads CASSQDKFSGNTIYF. CDR3 bases: TGTGCCAGCAGCCAGGACAAATTCTCTGGAAACACCATATATTTT.

This clone occurred once. The chain links TRBV9 to TRBJ2-3; D uncertain. Trimming pared 3 bases from V and 6 bases from J, leaving 14 bases between. CDR1 and CDR2 from the germline V gene are SGDLS and YYNGEE. This CDR3 is built from 14 residues. DNA of the CDR3: TGTGCCAGCAGCGAAGGCTCAGCGCTCGATACGCAGTATTTT. Amino acid sequence: CASSEGSALDTQYF.

The V gene is TRBV7-3, the J gene TRBJ1-1; TRBD1 is a possible D gene (6 bases). Germline assignment: CDR1 SGHTA and CDR2 FQGTGA. Trimming left V 6 bases short and J 1 base short, with 12 bases between. The CDR3 sequence is 14 residues long. This CDR3 reads CASRRGQSNTEAFF. CDR3 coding DNA: TGTGCCAGCAGAAGAGGACAGTCGAACACTGAAGCTTTCTTT.

The chain carries TRBV28 and TRBJ2-5; 7 nucleotides agree with TRBD1. Losses at the gene ends were 6 bases for V and 2 bases for J; bases not matched to a gene: 6. This CDR3 contains 14 residues. From germline, CDR1 is MDHEN and CDR2 SYDVKM. The CDR3 loop is CASSRDSLQETQYF. The CDR3 bases are TGTGCCAGCAGCCGGGACAGCCTACAAGAGACCCAGTACTTC.

The chain employs TRBV4-1 and TRBJ1-2; D ambiguous. This CDR3 is 13 amino acids long. Germline CDR1 reads MGHRA; CDR2 reads YSYEKL. Trimming shortened V by 4 bases and J by 0 bases, and 6 bases separated the two germline ends. The CDR3 coding sequence is TGCGCCAGCAGCCCCGGGGCTAACTATGGCTACACCTTC. Residues: CASSPGANYGYTF.

The chain has TRBV7-9 and TRBJ1-5; tentatively, D is TRBD1 (6 bases). The CDR3 totals 15 residues. In germline, CDR1 is SEHNR, CDR2 FQNEAQ (reference sequence). The V end was cut by 7 bases, the J end by 3 bases, with 16 bases between. CDR3 DNA sequence: TGTGCCAGCACCCCAGGGGCGATATCCAATCAGCCCCAGCATTTT. Amino acids: CASTPGAISNQPQHF.

The CDR3 protein is CASSFQGYEQYF. CDR3 coding DNA: TGTGCCAGCAGCTTTCAAGGCTACGAGCAGTACTTC. The chain uses TRBV7-9 and TRBJ2-7; unclear D gene. Germline V gene data show CDR1 as SEHNR and CDR2 as FQNEAQ (reference sequence). The germline V and J ends were trimmed by 3 bases and 3 bases, with 6 bases remaining between them. There are 12 residues in the CDR3.

This rearrangement joins TRBV25-1 to TRBJ1-1; TRBD1 is a possible D gene (5 bases). The germline V and J ends were trimmed by 3 bases and 1 base, with 18 bases remaining between them. The CDR3 covers 17 residues. In germline, CDR1 is MGHDK, CDR2 SYGVNS. This chain's CDR3 is CASSEGGVSGKNTEAFF. The CDR3 region has the DNA TGTGCCAGCAGTGAGGGAGGGGTGTCAGGAAAGAACACTGAAGCTTTCTTT.

This CDR3 reads CASSLGTGNYGYTF. CDR3 sequence (DNA): TGTGCCAGCAGCTTGGGGACAGGGAACTATGGCTACACCTTC. The chain couples TRBV5-5 to TRBJ1-2; 8 bases map to TRBD1. CDR1 is SGHKS, CDR2 YYEKEE, per germline (reference sequence). The junction had 0 bases not matched to a gene; V was cut back by 0 bases and J by 2 bases. The CDR3 loop spans 14 amino acids.

This CDR3 reads CASSVASTGGSQETQYF. DNA for the CDR3: TGTGCCAGCAGCGTAGCTTCGACAGGGGGAAGCCAAGAGACCCAGTACTTC. The chain uses TRBV9 and TRBJ2-5, with TRBD1 matching over 9 bases. The CDR3 has 17 amino acids. J gave up 1 base and V 0 bases, and 7 bases lay outside the gene matches. Germline CDR1 reads SGDLS; CDR2 reads YYNGEE.

V and J are TRBV19 and TRBJ1-1, with a weak D call TRBD1 (6 bases). Per the germline V gene, CDR1 is LNHDA and CDR2 is SQIVND (reference sequence). The CDR3 has 14 amino acids. Trimming removed 5 bases at V and 5 bases at J, with 15 bases between. The CDR3 sequence: CASSPLGGRTEAFF. The CDR3 DNA sequence: TGTGCCAGTAGTCCCCTGGGGGGGCGGACTGAAGCTTTCTTT.

V gene TRBV28 combines with J gene TRBJ1-1; 7 bases fit TRBD1. The CDR3 totals 12 residues. Germline V gene data show CDR1 as MDHEN and CDR2 as SYDVKM. V was pared by 6 bases and J by 13 bases, with 11 bases of the junction left unmatched. CDR3 coding DNA: TGTGCCAGCAGAGCCGAGGACAGGTATATTTTCTTT. Translating it yields CASRAEDRYIFF.

The CDR3 protein is CASSLSFNVETQYF. DNA for the CDR3: TGTGCCAGCAGCTTATCTTTTAACGTCGAGACCCAGTACTTC. The chain recombines TRBV7-9 with TRBJ2-5; the D is unclear. Germline CDR1 and CDR2: SEHNR and FQNEAQ (reference sequence). CDR3 size: 14 residues. Trimming cost V 2 bases and J 5 bases, with 12 bases left between them.

The V and J genes are TRBV7-7 and TRBJ2-2, with D perhaps given as TRBD1 or TRBD2 (5 bases each). V shed 8 bases and J shed 0 bases, with 13 bases lying between them. Germline V lookup: CDR1 SSHAT, CDR2 FNYEAQ (reference sequence). The CDR3 consists of 15 residues. The CDR3 protein is CASSPGRANTGELFF. The CDR3 bases are TGTGCCAGCTCCCCGGGGCGCGCGAACACCGGGGAGCTGTTTTTT.

Here the CDR3 DNA reads TGTGCCAGCAGTTTACGACAGGGGGCAAGAAATTCACCCCTCCACTTT. It translates to CASSLRQGARNSPLHF. V usage is TRBV28 and J usage is TRBJ1-6; 10 bases are shared with TRBD1. Germline CDR1 reads MDHEN; CDR2 reads SYDVKM. Losses at the gene ends were 2 bases for V and 7 bases for J; bases not matched to a gene: 5. The CDR3 extends over 16 amino acids.

The J gene is TRBJ1-6, the V gene TRBV27, with a possible D match to TRBD1 (5 bases). Germline V gene data show CDR1 as MNHEY and CDR2 as SMNVEV (reference sequence). Trimming cost V 5 bases and J 6 bases, with 14 bases left between them. This CDR3 is built from 15 residues. CDR3 nucleotide sequence: TGTGCCAGCAGTATAACGAATGGGGGTAATTCACCCCTCCACTTT. Protein product: CASSITNGGNSPLHF.